The source of this T cell receptor (beta chain) is a study of identical twins. General study findings and limits: The authors noted that invariant MAIT and iNKT cells could partly confound zero-insertion analyses.

Template switching added a universal primer site, and cDNA bore unique molecular identifiers. TCRdb re-called the 5' RACE reads through MiXCR, storing one row per CDR3 protein. Among hundreds of thousands of distinct CDR3 sequences listed, approximately 13% were seen once. Worth noting for this clonotype: Its antigen is unidentified.

Everyone who donated was a healthy Caucasian. This same sample was also taken into another study, of yellow fever vaccine responses in identical twins. That study reports: Reportedly, the response of twins' T cells to the vaccine seemed partly convergent, partly personalized.

This clonotype originated in a woman between 18 and 30 years old in good health. Sequencing was performed on PBMCs.

The CDR3 protein is CASSLGGQVQPQHF. The CDR3 nucleotides read TGTGCCAGCAGTTTAGGGGGGCAGGTTCAGCCCCAGCATTTT. The chain recombines TRBV12-3 or TRBV12-4 with TRBJ1-5; weak D call: TRBD1 (6 bases). The CDR3 extends over 14 amino acids. V was trimmed by 1 base and J by 6 bases, leaving 10 bases between them.